The rows below give T cell receptor beta chains drawn from one sample of a study of a mutant IDH1 vaccine in newly diagnosed glioma. The antigens these receptors bind are not known. Method: immunoSEQ multiplex PCR; TCRdb's copy keeps in-frame clones and lacks some. The sample includes more than 35,000 clones, under 90% of them seen just once. The sequenced sample was PBMCs, obtained from a glioma patient whose treatment included an IDH1 peptide vaccine. The receptors shown here come from a woman in her thirties or forties with glioma. Some clones in this sample may be carry-over from other donors' samples. Each CDR3 is given with its conserved first and last residue. Each record gives: clone size, V gene, CDR3 length, J gene, D gene, CDR3 DNA, CDR3 protein. The D gene is left open where the match is weak. Where a row states a size, it is once, few, many or the class of an expanded clone; other rows omit it.

>-|TRBV19|14|TRBJ2-2|TRBD1
TGTGCCAGTAGAACAGGGGGCCGTCGCGGGGAGCTGTTTTTT
CASRTGGRRGELFF
>-|TRBV5-1|14|TRBJ2-3|-
TGCGCCAGCAGCATGACAGGTTTCCCAGATACGCAGTATTTT
CASSMTGFPDTQYF
>-|TRBV7-2|15|TRBJ2-7|TRBD2
TGTGCCAGCAGCTTAGGGACTAGCGGCTCCTACGAGCAGTACTTC
CASSLGTSGSYEQYF
>-|TRBV15|14|TRBJ1-2|-
TGTGCCACCAGCAGAGACGCGGCGGCGCGGGGCTACACCTTC
CATSRDAAARGYTF
>-|TRBV4-2|12|TRBJ1-2|-
TGTGCCAGCAGTCCGGGTAACTATGGCTACACCTTC
CASSPGNYGYTF
>-|TRBV10-3|14|TRBJ2-1|TRBD2
TGTGCCATCACACGAAGCGGGGGGCGGGATGAGCAGTTCTTC
CAITRSGGRDEQFF
>-|TRBV5-5|14|TRBJ2-7|TRBD1
TGTGCCAGCAGCTGGCAGGGGGAAACCTACGAGCAGTACTTC
CASSWQGETYEQYF
>-|TRBV7-3|16|TRBJ2-2|-
TGTGCCAGCAGCCCCATGGGAGCCCGTTCCACCGGGGAGCTGTTTTTT
CASSPMGARSTGELFF
>-|TRBV9|16|TRBJ2-4|TRBD1
TGTGCCAGCAGCGTAGGGGACAGGGGGCCGTGGGACATTCAGTACTTC
CASSVGDRGPWDIQYF
>-|TRBV7-9|16|TRBJ2-1|TRBD2
TGTGCCAGCAGCTTGACTAGCGGGGGGGCCTCTAATGAGCAGTTCTTC
CASSLTSGGASNEQFF
>-|TRBV5-8|11|TRBJ1-2|-
TGTGCCAGCAGCTTAGGGGTTCGCTACACCTTC
CASSLGVRYTF
>-|TRBV19|14|TRBJ2-2|-
TGTGCCAGCCTCCCGGGACTTGGGACCGGGGAGCTGTTTTTT
CASLPGLGTGELFF
>-|TRBV4-1|14|TRBJ2-2|TRBD1
TGCGCCAGCAGCCAGGACAGGGGGACCGGGGAGCTGTTTTTT
CASSQDRGTGELFF
>-|TRBV25-1|18|TRBJ1-3|-
TGTGCCAGCGGACCCACCGCCACCTCAGGAGACTCTGGAAACACCATATATTTT
CASGPTATSGDSGNTIYF
>-|TRBV18|16|TRBJ2-7|-
TGTGCCAGCTCACCAGTGGGCCAGGGCTCCCCCTACGAGCAGTACTTC
CASSPVGQGSPYEQYF
>once|TRBV25-1|14|TRBJ2-5|TRBD2
TGTGCCAGCAGTGTAGCGGGAGGACGAGAGACCCAGTACTTC
CASSVAGGRETQYF
>-|TRBV7-2|16|TRBJ2-2|-
TGTGCCAGCAGCTTAGTTGGTTGGGGGGTCACCGGGGAGCTGTTTTTT
CASSLVGWGVTGELFF
>-|TRBV18|12|TRBJ2-3|-
TGTGCCAGCTCACCTAGCACAGATACGCAGTATTTT
CASSPSTDTQYF
>-|TRBV4-1|13|TRBJ1-5|-
TGCGCCAGCAGCCAAGATAGCAATCAGCCCCAGCATTTT
CASSQDSNQPQHF
>once|TRBV28|15|TRBJ1-2|-
TGTGCCAGCAGACTTAGGGGGGGCGTTAGAGTTGGCTACACCTTC
CASRLRGGVRVGYTF
>-|TRBV6-5|12|TRBJ1-3|-
TGTGCCAGCAGTCGCCCCGGAAACACCATATATTTT
CASSRPGNTIYF
>-|TRBV27|17|TRBJ1-2|-
TGTGCCAGCAGTTGGGGACCGCCAAAAGAGCACCTCTATGGCTACACCTTC
CASSWGPPKEHLYGYTF
>-|TRBV4-3|16|TRBJ1-2|TRBD1
TGCGCCAGCAGCCTCCATGAGCCGGGACAGGGGTATGGCTACACCTTC
CASSLHEPGQGYGYTF
>-|TRBV9|13|TRBJ2-7|-
TGTGCCAGCAGCGTAGGTTTCTCCTACGAGCAGTACTTC
CASSVGFSYEQYF
>-|TRBV18|13|TRBJ2-7|TRBD1
TGTGCCAGCCCCGGGACAGCCCCCTACGAGCAGTACTTC
CASPGTAPYEQYF
>-|TRBV7-9|17|TRBJ2-1|TRBD1
TGTGCCAGCAGCTGGCCTTCCCCGGGACAGGGGGCTTTTGGTCCGTTCTTC
CASSWPSPGQGAFGPFF
>-|TRBV6-5|14|TRBJ1-2|TRBD1
TGTGCCAGCAGCACCGACAGGGGAGGAAGTGGCTACACCTTC
CASSTDRGGSGYTF
>-|TRBV13|14|TRBJ2-7|-
TGTGCCAGCACGACCGATCCCGGCTCCTACGAGCAGTACTTC
CASTTDPGSYEQYF
>-|TRBV5-5|15|TRBJ1-2|-
TGTGCCAGCACCGTTCGGGGTTGGGGGAACTATGGCTACACCTTC
CASTVRGWGNYGYTF
>once|TRBV5-3|16|TRBJ1-1|-
TGTGCCAGAAGCTTGCGACAGGAGCGCATGAACACTGAAGCTTTCTTT
CARSLRQERMNTEAFF
>-|TRBV9|13|TRBJ1-1|-
TGTGCCAGCAGCTCCCCCGCACTATTAGAAGCTTTCTTT
CASSSPALLEAFF
>-|TRBV28|16|TRBJ2-1|-
TGTGCCAGCAGTCCCGGACAGTCCCGGACCTACAATGAGCAGTTCTTC
CASSPGQSRTYNEQFF
>-|TRBV28|12|TRBJ2-2|-
TGTGCCAGCAGGGAGGGGGCCGGGGAGCTGTTTTTT
CASREGAGELFF
>-|TRBV14|12|TRBJ2-5|-
TGTGCCAGCAGCCAAACGGGCCAGACCCAGTACTTC
CASSQTGQTQYF
>-|TRBV6-6|16|TRBJ1-5|TRBD1
TGTGCCAGCAGTTACTTACAGGGGTTTAGCAATCAGCCCCAGCATTTT
CASSYLQGFSNQPQHF
>-|TRBV5-1|13|TRBJ1-4|-
TGCGCCAGCAGCCGGGACGGTCTTGAAAAACTGTTTTTT
CASSRDGLEKLFF